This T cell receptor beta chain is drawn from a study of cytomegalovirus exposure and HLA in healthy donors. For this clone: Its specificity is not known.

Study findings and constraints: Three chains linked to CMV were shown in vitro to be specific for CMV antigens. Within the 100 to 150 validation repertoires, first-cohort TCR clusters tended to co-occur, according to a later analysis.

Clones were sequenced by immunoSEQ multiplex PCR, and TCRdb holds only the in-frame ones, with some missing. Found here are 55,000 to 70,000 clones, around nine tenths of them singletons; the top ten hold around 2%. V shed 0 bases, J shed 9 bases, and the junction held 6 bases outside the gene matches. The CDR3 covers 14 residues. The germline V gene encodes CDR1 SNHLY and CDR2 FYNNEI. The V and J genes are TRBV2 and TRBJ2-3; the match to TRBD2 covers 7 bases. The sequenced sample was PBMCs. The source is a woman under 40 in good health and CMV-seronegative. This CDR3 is CASSEAASSGTQYF. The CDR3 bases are TGTGCCAGCAGTGAAGCGGCCTCTAGCGGAACGCAGTATTTT. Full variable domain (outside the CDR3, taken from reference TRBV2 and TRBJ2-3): EPEVTQTPSHQVTQMGQEVILRCVPISNHLYFYWYRQILGQKVEFLVSFYNNEISEKSEIFDDQFSVERPDGSNFTLKIRSTKLEDSAMYFCASSEAASSGTQYFGPGTRLTVL.